The 17 T cell receptor beta chains below all came from one sample that was sequenced in a study of Ad26.COV2.S vaccination and SARS-CoV-2 variants. Profiling relied on immunoSEQ multiplex PCR, and the TCRdb table lists in-frame clones only, not all of them. The table lists 300,000 to 400,000 clones, 90% to 95% of them singletons. The sample in question was peripheral blood, obtained after recovery from COVID-19. These receptors were obtained from a human donor who had recovered from COVID-19.

The rearrangement joins TRBV12-3 or TRBV12-4 to TRBJ1-1, with D possibly being TRBD1 (6 bases). CDR3 length equals 13 residues. V dropped 3 bases and J dropped 5 bases, with 10 bases sitting between them. CDR3 in DNA: TGTGCCAGCAGTTTGAGGGGGTTAACTGAAGCTTTCTTT. It encodes CASSLRGLTEAFF.

This clone came up once. The CDR3 DNA sequence: TGCGCCAGCAGCCTAACCCTCGGACAGGGAACCGGGGAGCTGTTTTTT. The encoded protein is CASSLTLGQGTGELFF. V and J are TRBV5-1 and TRBJ2-2, with 8 positions matching TRBD1. Germline V gene lookup returns CDR1 SGHRS and CDR2 YFSETQ. Trimming cost V 4 bases and J 5 bases; bases outside gene matches: 10. This CDR3 has 16 residues.

This clone appeared a single time. The chain links TRBV7-2 to TRBJ1-1; D not resolved. From germline, CDR1 is SGHTA and CDR2 FQGNSA. V dropped 5 bases and J dropped 2 bases, with 15 bases sitting between them. The CDR3 contains 15 residues. CDR3 sequence: CASSLPAGRNTEAFF. The CDR3 DNA reads TGTGCCAGCAGCCTCCCAGCCGGGCGTAACACTGAAGCTTTCTTT. Using reference TRBV7-2 and TRBJ1-1 for the parts outside the CDR3, the full variable domain is GAGVSQSPSNKVTEKGKDVELRCDPISGHTALYWYRQSLGQGLEFLIYFQGNSAPDKSGLPSDRFSAERTGGSVSTLTIQRTQQEDSAVYLCASSLPAGRNTEAFFGQGTRLTVV.

This clone was counted once. The V gene is TRBV18, the J gene TRBJ2-2, with D possibly TRBD2 on 6 matching bases. The CDR3 extends over 15 amino acids. V lost 3 bases and J lost 7, with 15 bases in between. Germline values: CDR1 KGHSH, CDR2 LQKENI. Here the CDR3 reads CASSPEEGLNGELFF. The CDR3 DNA reads as TGTGCCAGCTCACCGGAGGAGGGTCTTAACGGGGAGCTGTTTTTT.

The chain links TRBV6-2 or TRBV6-3 to TRBJ2-1; D perhaps matches TRBD1 (6 bases). Per the germline V gene, CDR1 is MNHEY and CDR2 is SVGEGT. There are 17 residues in the CDR3. V gave up 4 bases and J gave up 2 bases, with 18 bases separating them. The CDR3 region is CASSLIVGTSPYNEQFF. CDR3 bases: TGTGCCAGCAGTTTGATCGTGGGGACAAGCCCCTACAATGAGCAGTTCTTC.

This clone was seen a few times. The chain employs TRBV27 and TRBJ1-2; D might be TRBD1 (5 bases). Germline-derived CDR1 and CDR2 are MNHEY and SMNVEV (reference sequence). The CDR3 is 14 residues long. V was cut by 6 bases and J by 6 bases, with 17 bases left in between. The CDR3 nucleotides read TGTGCCAGCAGCACCGTTCGGGACGGAAATGGCTACACCTTC. Protein: CASSTVRDGNGYTF.

The V and J genes are TRBV27 and TRBJ2-3; D gene unclear. Trimming shortened V by 9 bases and J by 3 bases, and 16 bases separated the two germline ends. CDR3 length equals 14 residues. Germline loops: CDR1 MNHEY, CDR2 SMNVEV (reference sequence). CDR3 in amino acids: CASSDHKETDTQYF. CDR3 DNA: TGTGCCAGTTCGGACCACAAGGAAACAGATACGCAGTATTTT.

V is TRBV5-5 and J is TRBJ2-1; D is uncertain. Looked up from germline, CDR1 is SGHKS and CDR2 is YYEKEE (reference sequence). The CDR3 totals 15 residues. Trimming stripped 1 base from V and 6 bases from J, with 14 bases between. DNA for the CDR3: TGTGCCAGCAGCTTGTGGCTACTGCGATCCAATGAGCAGTTCTTC. Amino acid sequence: CASSLWLLRSNEQFF.

This chain uses TRBV9 with TRBJ2-7, with a tentative D call TRBD1 (6 bases). This CDR3 region has 13 residues. The V gene lost 4 bases and the J gene lost 5 bases, with 13 bases spanning the gap. Germline V gene data show CDR1 as SGDLS and CDR2 as YYNGEE. The CDR3 region is CASSLGQGDEQYF. In DNA, the CDR3 is TGTGCCAGCAGCTTGGGACAAGGAGACGAGCAGTACTTC.

The chain joins TRBV19 to TRBJ2-2; TRBD1 is a possible D gene (5 bases). The CDR3 covers 13 residues. The V gene lost 8 bases and the J gene lost 1 base, with 8 bases spanning the gap. Germline values: CDR1 LNHDA, CDR2 SQIVND (reference sequence). Here the CDR3 DNA reads TGTGCCAGTGCAGGGATGAACACCGGGGAGCTGTTTTTT. This gives the protein CASAGMNTGELFF.

The rearrangement links TRBV5-8 to TRBJ2-1; TRBD1 agrees at 9 bases. The CDR3 runs 16 residues. V was clipped by 4 bases and J by 3 bases; unmatched bases: 8. CDR1 is SGHTS and CDR2 is YDEGEE in the germline V gene. The chain's CDR3 is CASSGIRTGVYNEQFF. In DNA form, the CDR3 reads TGTGCCAGCAGCGGGATTAGGACAGGGGTCTACAATGAGCAGTTCTTC.

The chain is built from TRBV7-2 and TRBJ1-2; D unresolved. This CDR3 is built from 14 residues. Trimming cost V 5 bases and J 4 bases, with 14 bases left between them. The germline V gene encodes CDR1 SGHTA and CDR2 FQGNSA. CDR3 bases: TGTGCCAGCAGCCCTCGAACAGCCCCCTATGGCTACACCTTC. Translated, it gives CASSPRTAPYGYTF.

The chain links TRBV6-6 to TRBJ2-5; D gene ambiguous. The germline V gene has CDR1 MNHNY and CDR2 SVGAGI (reference sequence). Trimming removed 8 bases from V and 2 bases from J, with 9 bases in between. The CDR3 loop spans 12 amino acids. DNA of the CDR3: TGTGCCAGCCAGACCGCACAAGAGACCCAGTACTTC. Translating gives CASQTAQETQYF.

The chain recombines TRBV6-2 or TRBV6-3 with TRBJ2-3; D uncertain. Germline CDR1 is MNHEY and CDR2 is SVGEGT. The CDR3 totals 13 residues. The germline V and J ends were trimmed by 6 bases and 0 bases, with 7 bases remaining between them. The CDR3 bases are TGTGCCAGCAGCCCAGCGAGCACAGATACGCAGTATTTT. Translating it yields CASSPASTDTQYF.

The chain combines TRBV20-1 with TRBJ2-1; 7 bases agree with TRBD1. The CDR3 length is 13 residues. J was trimmed by 9 bases and V by 3 bases; bases with no gene match: 8. Looked up from germline, CDR1 is DFQATT and CDR2 is SNEGSKA (reference sequence). The CDR3 region has the DNA TGCAGTGCTAGTGACAGGGTGAGCGGTGAGCAGTTCTTC. Translated: CSASDRVSGEQFF.

This clone was recorded once. The chain couples TRBV6-2 or TRBV6-3 to TRBJ1-1; D perhaps matches TRBD1 (5 bases). V lost 4 bases, J lost 6 bases, and 12 bases lay in between. CDR1 MNHEY and CDR2 SVGEGT come from the germline V gene. This CDR3 is 13 amino acids long. The CDR3 DNA sequence: TGTGCCAGCAGTTCGTTCAGGGAAGCTGAAGCTTTCTTT. The encoded protein is CASSSFREAEAFF.

CDR3 amino acids: CASSLGRYNEQFF. CDR3 nucleotide sequence: TGTGCCAGCAGTTTAGGCCGTTACAATGAGCAGTTCTTC. This rearrangement joins TRBV12-3 or TRBV12-4 to TRBJ2-1; D gene unclear. CDR3 length equals 13 residues. V was shortened by 1 base and J by 4 bases, with 5 bases between the two germline ends.